This TCR beta chain was sequenced during a study of control samples from healthy donors and cancer patients (dated by TCRdb to the early 2020s). Library method: the immunoSEQ multiplex PCR assay. In its TCRdb copy, this immuneACCESS table keeps in-frame sequences only and misses some clones. Where compared with another copy, unresolved V genes explain less than half of these, and the others have no known cause. Across this sample there are about 120,000 clones, with around 88% seen only once. The ten largest clones capture roughly 3.4% of the sample. As to this clone: Its antigen specificity is not known. No base-level quality is on record; no much larger clone is a single base apart.

V sheds 3 bases and J sheds 10 bases, leaving 7 bases between their ends. The CDR3 measures 12 amino acids from cysteine to phenylalanine. CDR3 DNA is the only sequence kept; it has 36 bases, read in frame from the first base. Sequences SEHNR (CDR1) and FQNEAQ (CDR2) are obtained from the germline V gene (reference sequence). Specimen: blood. The clonotype originates from a man aged 35-49 years in good health. The receptor chain draws on TRBV7-9 and TRBJ1-6, with no D gene named confidently. Here is the DNA: TGTGCCAGCAGCTTGACTAGGTCACCCCTCCACTTT. It is translated as CASSLTRSPLHF.